The 27 T cell receptor beta chains given below trace back to one sample, sequenced in a study of molecular identifiers for immune sequencing clone quantification (dated by TCRdb to 2016 to 2018). To prepare the library, PCR was applied. Data came from an Illumina HiSeq 4000. The raw public reads went through TCRdb reprocessing: fastp at Q25, MiXCR clone calling, in-frame beta chains kept. Rows merge per CDR3 protein into single entries with the most common DNA and genes. This sample is represented by 600,000 to 650,000 distinct CDR3 sequences; around 20% of them were singletons. Jointly, the top ten make up roughly 0.85% of the sample. The sequencing sample was made of naive CD8+ T cells from blood, with Jurkat cell RNA spiked in. Interpreted using the paper, the cell subset or site label stands for: FACS-sorted CD8+CD4-CCR7+CD45RA+ naive T cells. The source of these receptors is a human donor in good health. Some libraries in this study had Jurkat cell RNA spiked in.

This clonotype was detected only a few times. The rearrangement joins TRBV19 to TRBJ2-7, with TRBD2 as a possible D gene (7 bases). The germline V gene has CDR1 LNHDA and CDR2 SQIVND (reference sequence). This CDR3 comprises 15 residues. V shed 4 bases and J shed 6 bases, with 19 bases lying between them. In nucleotides, the CDR3 is TGTGCCAGTAGTACTGGACAGCGGGGAAAAGGCGAGCAGTACTTC. It is translated as CASSTGQRGKGEQYF.

As regards this clonotype: Mismatch with germline at one junction end may stem from a read error. V and J are TRBV7-9 and TRBJ2-6, with D possibly being TRBD1 (5 bases). Per the germline V gene, CDR1 is SEHNR and CDR2 is FQNEAQ (reference sequence). The CDR3 spans 18 residues. The CDR3 loop reads CASSSNRFADSGANVLTF. DNA for the CDR3: TGTGCCAGCAGCTCCAACCGATTCGCAGACTCTGGGGCCAACGTCCTAACTTTC.

There are many counts of this clonotype. V usage is TRBV9 and J usage is TRBJ1-4; no definite D call. V shed 4 bases and J shed 10 bases, with 17 bases lying between them. Germline V lookup: CDR1 SGDLS, CDR2 YYNGEE. This CDR3 is built from 14 residues. The CDR3 region has the DNA TGTGCCAGCAGCTCCTTCTCAGCCGCGGGAAAACTGTTTTTT. This sequence encodes CASSSFSAAGKLFF.

This clonotype came up a few times. This chain connects TRBV4-3 to TRBJ1-2; weak D call: TRBD1 (6 bases). CDR1 is LGHNA and CDR2 is YSLEER in the germline V gene. The length of the CDR3 is 17 residues. V lost 3 bases and J lost 4, with 21 bases in between. Here the CDR3 DNA reads TGCGCCAGCAGCCACGTTATACAGGGAGATTCTCTCTATGGCTACACCTTC. Translation gives CASSHVIQGDSLYGYTF.

About this clonotype: A much larger clone sits a single nucleotide away, making a read error possible. The V call is TRBV6-2 or TRBV6-3, the J call TRBJ2-5; D is uncertain. The CDR3 loop spans 16 amino acids. Per germline, CDR1 MNHEY and CDR2 SVGEGT. For the CDR3, the DNA is TGTGCCAGCGGTTACCCGGCCCCACGGTCCCAAGAGACCCAGTACTTC. As protein: CASGYPAPRSQETQYF.

This clonotype was picked up many times. The gene calls are TRBV15 and TRBJ1-1; D is unclear. V was trimmed by 2 bases and J by 6 bases, leaving 16 bases between them. Germline loops: CDR1 LNHNV, CDR2 YYDKDF (reference sequence). This CDR3 comprises 15 residues. The CDR3 is CATSRYRGQVAEAFF. The CDR3 DNA reads TGTGCCACCAGCAGATACAGAGGTCAAGTTGCTGAAGCTTTCTTT.

Ten or more counts support this clonotype. The chain employs TRBV9 and TRBJ2-1, with TRBD2 matching 8 bases. The trim removed 0 bases at V and 9 bases at J, leaving 14 bases unmatched. This CDR3 is built from 17 residues. CDR1 and CDR2 from the germline V gene are SGDLS and YYNGEE. CDR3 residues: CASSVATAGGRLSEQFF. CDR3 nucleotide sequence: TGTGCCAGCAGCGTAGCTACGGCGGGGGGCCGGTTGAGTGAGCAGTTCTTC.

As to this clonotype: A read error is possible here, since a much larger clone lies one base away. The chain employs TRBV27 and TRBJ2-5, with D unresolved. The germline V gene has CDR1 MNHEY and CDR2 SMNVEV (reference sequence). CDR3 length equals 14 residues. CDR3 DNA sequence: TGTGCCAGCAGTTCGTCGGGCGACCAAAAGACCCAGTACTTC. Translated, it gives CASSSSGDQKTQYF.

The V and J genes are TRBV12-3 or TRBV12-4 and TRBJ1-1; possibly TRBD1 for D (5 bases). The CDR3 extends over 15 amino acids. V was cut by 6 bases and J by 1 base, with 15 bases left in between. As DNA, the CDR3 is TGTGCCAGCAGGGACGGGGGACGGGGGAACACTGAAGCTTTCTTT. The encoded protein is CASRDGGRGNTEAFF.

This clonotype was found many times. The rearrangement links TRBV9 to TRBJ2-2, with D unclear. This CDR3 comprises 13 residues. V dropped 0 bases and J dropped 6 bases, with 6 bases sitting between them. Germline CDR1 SGDLS, CDR2 YYNGEE. The CDR3 is CASSVVGAGELFF. CDR3 sequence (DNA): TGTGCCAGCAGCGTAGTTGGGGCCGGGGAGCTGTTTTTT.

This clonotype was recorded at least ten times. This chain connects TRBV20-1 to TRBJ2-7, with a weak D call TRBD1 (6 bases). V lost 0 bases and J 4 bases, leaving 13 bases between the germline ends. There are 14 residues in the CDR3. CDR1 is DFQATT and CDR2 is SNEGSKA in the germline V gene (reference sequence). CDR3 protein: CSARDVQGSYEQYF. CDR3 DNA sequence: TGCAGTGCTAGAGATGTGCAGGGGAGTTACGAGCAGTACTTC.

V and J are TRBV27 and TRBJ2-1; TRBD2 matches at 10 bases. The CDR3 totals 16 residues. Germline CDR1 and CDR2: MNHEY and SMNVEV (reference sequence). The V segment lost 3 bases and the J segment 4 bases; nucleotides outside the gene matches: 6. DNA for the CDR3: TGTGCCAGCAGTTTCTCTAGCGGGGGATTATACAATGAGCAGTTCTTC. Its translation: CASSFSSGGLYNEQFF.

Many counts were recorded for this clonotype. The rearrangement links TRBV15 to TRBJ1-1, with D possibly matching TRBD1 (5 bases). The length of the CDR3 is 13 residues. V gave up 4 bases and J gave up 4 bases, with 10 bases separating them. CDR1 LNHNV and CDR2 YYDKDF come from the germline V gene (reference sequence). This chain's CDR3 is CATSTERGTEAFF. DNA of the CDR3: TGTGCCACCAGCACGGAGAGGGGCACTGAAGCTTTCTTT.

There are a few counts of this clonotype. The gene calls are TRBV18 and TRBJ2-7, with D possibly matching TRBD2 (5 bases). Between the trimmed V and J ends, which lost 3 bases and 0 bases, there was a span of 12 bases. Germline V lookup: CDR1 KGHSH, CDR2 LQKENI. This CDR3 spans 15 amino acids. In DNA form, the CDR3 reads TGTGCCAGCTCACCTTCAGCGGCGGCCTCCTACGAGCAGTACTTC. Amino acids: CASSPSAAASYEQYF.

The chain combines TRBV7-6 with TRBJ2-7; the match to TRBD1 covers 8 bases. The junction had 6 bases not matched to a gene; V was cut back by 3 bases and J by 2 bases. Germline V gives CDR1 SGHVS, CDR2 FNYEAQ. CDR3 length: 15 amino acids. The CDR3 DNA reads as TGTGCCAGCAGCTTTGCGGCGGACAGGGCCTACGAGCAGTACTTC. The encoded protein is CASSFAADRAYEQYF.

This clonotype has ten or more counts. V usage is TRBV28 and J usage is TRBJ2-1; D may be TRBD1 or TRBD2 (5 bases each). Germline CDR1 MDHEN, CDR2 SYDVKM. This CDR3 region has 17 residues. V was cut by 4 bases and J by 3 bases, with 19 bases left in between. The CDR3, as DNA: TGTGCCAGCAGTTCGGGGCCCGAGGGGCCAAACTACAATGAGCAGTTCTTC. This translates into CASSSGPEGPNYNEQFF.

About this clonotype itself: A clone one base away is much larger, so this may be a read error. The chain couples TRBV23-1 to TRBJ2-7; perhaps TRBD1 as D (5 bases). TRBV23-1 is an ORF, and what it does is uncertain. This CDR3 contains 14 residues. The DNA of the CDR3 is TGCGCCAGCAATCAATCAGGGCAGATCTACGAGCAGTACTTC. It specifies CASNQSGQIYEQYF.

Many counts were recorded for this clonotype. The chain combines TRBV14 with TRBJ1-1, with no clear D. The CDR3 is 12 amino acids. The germline V gene encodes CDR1 SGHDN and CDR2 FVKESK. Trimming took 0 bases from V and 4 from J, leaving 3 bases between them. The CDR3: CASSQDSTEAFF. As DNA, the CDR3 is TGTGCCAGCAGCCAAGATAGCACTGAAGCTTTCTTT.

This clonotype has at least ten counts. The J gene is TRBJ2-5, the V gene TRBV30; tentative D call: TRBD1 (5 bases). Trimming shortened V by 5 bases and J by 6 bases, and 16 bases separated the two germline ends. Germline-derived CDR1 and CDR2 are GTSNPN and SVGIG (reference sequence). This CDR3 has 13 residues. In DNA, the CDR3 is TGTGCCTGGGACCCACTGGGGCTAAAGACCCAGTACTTC. This gives the protein CAWDPLGLKTQYF.

Many counts were recorded for this clonotype. V gene TRBV27 combines with J gene TRBJ2-7; the D is unclear. Germline V gene data show CDR1 as MNHEY and CDR2 as SMNVEV (reference sequence). V was cut by 6 bases and J by 4 bases, with 19 bases left in between. The CDR3 spans 15 residues. In DNA, the CDR3 is TGTGCCAGCAGCCCCCGAAGGCTCACGCCGTACGAGCAGTACTTC. Protein: CASSPRRLTPYEQYF.

About this clonotype: Since a much larger clone is just one base distant, this may be a read error. The J gene is TRBJ2-3, the V gene TRBV2, with D tentatively TRBD1 (6 bases). The CDR3 consists of 16 residues. Germline V gene lookup returns CDR1 SNHLY and CDR2 FYNNEI. The CDR3 region is CASSGIEIERTDTRYF. DNA for the CDR3: TGTGCCAGCAGTGGGATTGAGATAGAAAGGACAGATACGCGGTATTTT.

Concerning this clonotype itself: Being one base from a much bigger clone, this may be a read error. The rearrangement links TRBV20-1 to TRBJ2-5; perhaps TRBD2 as D (5 bases). CDR3 length equals 15 residues. Germline-derived CDR1 and CDR2 are DFQATT and SNEGSKA (reference sequence). With 5 bases removed from V and 0 bases from J, the gap between germline ends came to 16 bases. The DNA of the CDR3 is TGCAGTGCTCCTAGCAGACGTTGGAACCAAGAGACCCAGTACTTC. Residues: CSAPSRRWNQETQYF.

As regards this clonotype: A much larger clone differs from this one at a single base, so this may be a read error. In this CDR3 the conserved last residue, phenylalanine or tryptophan, is missing, so a read error is likely. V gene TRBV7-9 combines with J gene TRBJ2-5; 7 bases agree with TRBD2. Germline V gene data show CDR1 as SEHNR and CDR2 as FQNEAQ (reference sequence). The CDR3 has 16 amino acids. Trimming cost V 5 bases and J 0 bases; bases outside gene matches: 9. The CDR3 DNA reads as TGTGCCAGCAGCCTCCTAGGGGCGGGGGACCAAGAGACCCAGTACCTC. Residues: CASSLLGAGDQETQYL.

Details on this clonotype: One base away lies a much larger clone, so this may be a sequencing read error. The chain combines TRBV7-9 with TRBJ2-1; 15 nucleotides line up with TRBD2. There are 17 residues in the CDR3. In germline, CDR1 is SEHNR, CDR2 FQNEAQ (reference sequence). The CDR3 bases are TGTGCCCGCAGCTACGGACTAGCGGGAGGGCCTTACGGTGAGCAGTTCTTC. It translates to CARSYGLAGGPYGEQFF.

A remark on this clonotype: A much larger clonotype is one base distant, so this may be a read error. The genes are TRBV21-1 and TRBJ2-7; the table's D call, TRBD2, was not checked against the DNA. TRBV21-1 is classified as a pseudogene. CDR3 size: 16 residues. The chain's CDR3 is CASSHPRAYSPYEQYF. DNA for the CDR3: TGTGCCAGCAGCCATCCCCGGGCCTACAGCCCCTACGAGCAGTACTTC.

Details on this clonotype: One base away lies a much larger clone, so this may be a sequencing read error. V and J are TRBV6-2 or TRBV6-3 and TRBJ1-5, with a tentative D call TRBD1 (5 bases). CDR1 and CDR2 (germline): MNHEY, SVGEGT. V dropped 10 bases and J dropped 7 bases, with 20 bases sitting between them. CDR3 length: 14 residues. The CDR3 sequence is CATKIDKGQQPQHF. The DNA for the CDR3 is TGTGCCACCAAGATTGACAAGGGGCAACAGCCCCAGCATTTT.

There are many counts of this clonotype. The rearrangement joins TRBV29-1 to TRBJ2-3; possibly TRBD2 for D (6 bases). The CDR3 totals 13 residues. Per germline, CDR1 SQVTM and CDR2 ANQGSEA. The V end lost 7 bases, the J end lost 0 bases, and 11 bases lay between the germline ends. The DNA of the CDR3 is TGCAGCGCATTAAGCGGGAGCACAGATACGCAGTATTTT. It specifies CSALSGSTDTQYF.